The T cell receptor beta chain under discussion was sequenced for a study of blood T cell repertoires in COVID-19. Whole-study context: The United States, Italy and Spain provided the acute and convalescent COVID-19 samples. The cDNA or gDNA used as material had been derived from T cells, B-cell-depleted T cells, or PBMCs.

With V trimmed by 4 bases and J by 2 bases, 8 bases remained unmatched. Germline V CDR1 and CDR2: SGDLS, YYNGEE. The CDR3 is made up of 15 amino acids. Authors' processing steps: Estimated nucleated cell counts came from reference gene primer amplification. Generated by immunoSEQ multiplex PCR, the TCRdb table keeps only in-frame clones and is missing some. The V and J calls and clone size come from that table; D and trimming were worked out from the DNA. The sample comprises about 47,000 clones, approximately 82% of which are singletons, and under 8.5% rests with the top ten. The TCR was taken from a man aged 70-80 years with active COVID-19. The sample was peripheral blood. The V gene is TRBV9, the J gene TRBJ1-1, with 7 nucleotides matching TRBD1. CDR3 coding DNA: TGTGCCAGCAGCTCGATTACAGGGGATAACACTGAAGCTTTCTTT. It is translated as CASSSITGDNTEAFF.